The T cell receptor beta chain under discussion was sequenced for a study of blood T cell repertoires in COVID-19. Sequencing used immunoSEQ multiplex PCR; TCRdb keeps in-frame clones, though not all of them. The table lists some 350,000 clones, more than 80% of them singletons. Donors of Cohort 3 who recovered were those that had two negative PCRs, clearance, or symptom resolution. Trimming removed 5 bases from V and 10 bases from J; junction bases left unmatched: 19. CDR1 and CDR2 from the germline V gene are SGHVS and FQNEAQ. The length of the CDR3 is 17 residues. The clonotype originates from a man aged 18 to 29 who had recovered from COVID-19. Source material: PBMCs or T cells enriched from blood (not recorded which). This chain joins TRBV7-8 and TRBJ1-2, with 10 nucleotides matching TRBD1. The CDR3 region has the DNA TGTGCCAGCAGCGGCCTAAGGACAGGGGGTAATGTTCCAGCCTACACCTTC. Translation gives CASSGLRTGGNVPAYTF.